This T cell receptor beta chain was sequenced for a study of graft-versus-host responses after intestinal transplantation. General study findings and limits: GvH clones appeared in recipient marrow, some first in ileum or blood.

This clone was found a few times. Its matching antigen is unknown. Here immunoSEQ multiplex PCR was the method, and the copy in TCRdb shows in-frame clones only, minus some. Seen here are about 15,000 clones, under 70% observed once, and the top ten hold around 25%. Germline values: CDR1 MDHEN, CDR2 SYDVKM. The V gene end was trimmed by 5 bases and the J gene end by 0 bases; junction bases not matched to a gene: 10. The CDR3 totals 17 residues. Processed graft tissue released its intraepithelial and lamina propria lymphocytes. This receptor was taken from a human patient who received an intestinal transplant, so some T cells may come from the graft donor. Sequencing was performed on ileum tissue, taken 717 days after intestinal transplantation. The chain recombines TRBV28 with TRBJ2-1; 7 nucleotides agree with TRBD2. CDR3 loop: CASSLDGGLDSYNEQFF. The CDR3 DNA sequence: TGTGCCAGCAGTCTCGATGGTGGACTAGACTCCTACAATGAGCAGTTCTTC.